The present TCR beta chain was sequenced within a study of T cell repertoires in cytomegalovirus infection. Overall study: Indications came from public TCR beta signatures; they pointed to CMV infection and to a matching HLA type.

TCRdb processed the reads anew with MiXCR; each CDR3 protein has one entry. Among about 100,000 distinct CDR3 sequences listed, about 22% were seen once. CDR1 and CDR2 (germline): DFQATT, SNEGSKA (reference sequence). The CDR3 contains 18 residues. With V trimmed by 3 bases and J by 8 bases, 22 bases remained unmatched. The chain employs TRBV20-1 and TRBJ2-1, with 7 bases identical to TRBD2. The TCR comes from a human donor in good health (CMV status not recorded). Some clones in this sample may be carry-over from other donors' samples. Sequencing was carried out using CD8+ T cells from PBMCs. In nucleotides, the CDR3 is TGCAGTGCTAGCCCAGGACTAGTATTTAACGGCCCGTCCCATGAGCAGTTCTTC. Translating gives CSASPGLVFNGPSHEQFF.